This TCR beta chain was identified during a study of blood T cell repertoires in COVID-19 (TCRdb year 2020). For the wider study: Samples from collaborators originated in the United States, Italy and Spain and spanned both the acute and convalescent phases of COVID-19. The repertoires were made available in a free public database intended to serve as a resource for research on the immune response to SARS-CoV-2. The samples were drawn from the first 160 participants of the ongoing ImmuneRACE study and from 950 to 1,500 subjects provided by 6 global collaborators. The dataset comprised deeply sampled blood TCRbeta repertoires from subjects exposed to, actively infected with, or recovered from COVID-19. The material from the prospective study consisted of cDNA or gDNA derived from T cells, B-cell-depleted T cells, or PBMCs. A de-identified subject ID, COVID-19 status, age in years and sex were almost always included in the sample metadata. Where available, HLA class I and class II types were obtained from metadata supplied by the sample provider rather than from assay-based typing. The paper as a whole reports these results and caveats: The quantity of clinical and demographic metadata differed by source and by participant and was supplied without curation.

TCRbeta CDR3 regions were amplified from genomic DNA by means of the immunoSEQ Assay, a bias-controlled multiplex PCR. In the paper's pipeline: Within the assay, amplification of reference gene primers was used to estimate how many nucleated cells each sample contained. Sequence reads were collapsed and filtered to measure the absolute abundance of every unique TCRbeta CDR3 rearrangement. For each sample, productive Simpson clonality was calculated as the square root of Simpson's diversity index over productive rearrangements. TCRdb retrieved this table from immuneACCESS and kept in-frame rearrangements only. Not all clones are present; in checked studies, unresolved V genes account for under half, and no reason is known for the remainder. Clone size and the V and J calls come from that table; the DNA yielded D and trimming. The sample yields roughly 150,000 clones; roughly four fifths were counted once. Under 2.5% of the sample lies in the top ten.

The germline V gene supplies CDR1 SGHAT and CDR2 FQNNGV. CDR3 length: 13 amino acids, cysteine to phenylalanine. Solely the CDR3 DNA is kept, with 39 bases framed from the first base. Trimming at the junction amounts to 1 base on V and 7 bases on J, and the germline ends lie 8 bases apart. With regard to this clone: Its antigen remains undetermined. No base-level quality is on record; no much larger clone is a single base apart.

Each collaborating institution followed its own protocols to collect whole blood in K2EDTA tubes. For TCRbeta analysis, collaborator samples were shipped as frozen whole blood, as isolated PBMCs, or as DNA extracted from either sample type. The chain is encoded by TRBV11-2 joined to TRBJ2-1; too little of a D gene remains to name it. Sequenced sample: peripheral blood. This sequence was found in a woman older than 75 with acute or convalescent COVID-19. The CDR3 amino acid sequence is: CASSLARRNEQFF. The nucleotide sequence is TGTGCCAGCAGCTTAGCCCGGAGAAATGAGCAGTTCTTC.